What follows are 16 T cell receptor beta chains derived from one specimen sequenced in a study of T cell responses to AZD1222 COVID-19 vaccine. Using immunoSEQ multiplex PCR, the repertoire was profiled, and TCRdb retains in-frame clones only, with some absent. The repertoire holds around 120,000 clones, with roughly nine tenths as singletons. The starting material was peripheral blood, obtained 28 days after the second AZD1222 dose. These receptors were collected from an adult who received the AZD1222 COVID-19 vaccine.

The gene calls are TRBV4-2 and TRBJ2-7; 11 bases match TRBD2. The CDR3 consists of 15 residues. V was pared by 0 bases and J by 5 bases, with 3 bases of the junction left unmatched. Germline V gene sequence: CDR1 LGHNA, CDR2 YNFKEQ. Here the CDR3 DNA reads TGTGCCAGCAGCCAAGATCCGACTAGCGGGAACGAGCAGTACTTC. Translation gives CASSQDPTSGNEQYF.

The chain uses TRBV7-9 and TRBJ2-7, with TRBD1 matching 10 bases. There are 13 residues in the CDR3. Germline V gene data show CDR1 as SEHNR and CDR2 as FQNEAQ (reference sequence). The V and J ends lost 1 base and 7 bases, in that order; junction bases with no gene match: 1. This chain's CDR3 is CASSLGTGGEQYF. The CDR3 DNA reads TGTGCCAGCAGCTTAGGGACAGGGGGGGAGCAGTACTTC. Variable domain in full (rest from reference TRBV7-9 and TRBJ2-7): DTGVSQNPRHKITKRGQNVTFRCDPISEHNRLYWYRQTLGQGPEFLTYFQNEAQLEKSRLLSDRFSAERPKGSFSTLEIQRTEQGDSAMYLCASSLGTGGEQYFGPGTRLTVT.

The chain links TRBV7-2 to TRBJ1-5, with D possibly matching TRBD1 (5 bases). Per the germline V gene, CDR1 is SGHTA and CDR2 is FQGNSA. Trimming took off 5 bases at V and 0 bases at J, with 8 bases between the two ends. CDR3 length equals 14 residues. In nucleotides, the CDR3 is TGTGCCAGCAGCCTACAGGTTAGCAATCAGCCCCAGCATTTT. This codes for CASSLQVSNQPQHF.

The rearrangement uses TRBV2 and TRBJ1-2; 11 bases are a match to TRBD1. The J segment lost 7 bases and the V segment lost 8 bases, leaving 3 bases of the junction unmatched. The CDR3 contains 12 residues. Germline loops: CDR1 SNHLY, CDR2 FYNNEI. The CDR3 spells CASGDRGGGYTF. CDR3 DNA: TGTGCCAGCGGGGACAGGGGGGGTGGCTACACCTTC.

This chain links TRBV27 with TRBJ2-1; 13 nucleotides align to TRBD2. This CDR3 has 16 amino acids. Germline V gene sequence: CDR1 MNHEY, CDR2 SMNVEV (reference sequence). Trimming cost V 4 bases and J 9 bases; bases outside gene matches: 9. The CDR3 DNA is TGTGCCAGCAGTTACAGACTAGCGGGAGGTAATAGTGAGCAGTTCTTC. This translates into CASSYRLAGGNSEQFF.

CDR3 in DNA: TGTGCCAGCAGCTTCGATGGAAACACCATATATTTT. It yields the protein CASSFDGNTIYF. The chain recombines TRBV7-2 with TRBJ1-3; D is ambiguous. Germline-derived CDR1 and CDR2 are SGHTA and FQGNSA. Between the trimmed V and J ends, which lost 3 bases and 3 bases, there was a span of 3 bases. The CDR3 spans 12 residues.

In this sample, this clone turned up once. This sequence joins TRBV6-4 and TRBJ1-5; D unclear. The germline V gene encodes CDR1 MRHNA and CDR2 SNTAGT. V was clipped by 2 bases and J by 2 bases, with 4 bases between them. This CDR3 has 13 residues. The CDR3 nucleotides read TGTGCCAGCAGTGACGGGGGCAATCAGCCCCAGCATTTT. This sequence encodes CASSDGGNQPQHF.

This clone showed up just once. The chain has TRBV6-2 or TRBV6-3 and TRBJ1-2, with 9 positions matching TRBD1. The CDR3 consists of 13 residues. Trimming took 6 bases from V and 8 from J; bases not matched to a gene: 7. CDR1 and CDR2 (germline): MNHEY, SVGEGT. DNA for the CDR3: TGTGCCAGCAGCCAACAGGGGGCGCAAGGCTACACCTTC. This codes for CASSQQGAQGYTF.

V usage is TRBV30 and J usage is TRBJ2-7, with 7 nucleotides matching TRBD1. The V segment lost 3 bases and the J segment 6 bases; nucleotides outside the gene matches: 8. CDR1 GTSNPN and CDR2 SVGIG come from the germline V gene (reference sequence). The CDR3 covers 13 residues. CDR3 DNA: TGTGCCTGGAGGACAGGGCTCCTTGGCGAGCAGTACTTC. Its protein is CAWRTGLLGEQYF.

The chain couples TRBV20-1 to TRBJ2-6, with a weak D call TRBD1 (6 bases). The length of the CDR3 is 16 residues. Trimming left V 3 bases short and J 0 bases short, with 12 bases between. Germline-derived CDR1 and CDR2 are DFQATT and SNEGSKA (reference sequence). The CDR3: CSASPGVDSGANVLTF. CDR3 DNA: TGCAGTGCTAGTCCAGGGGTCGACTCTGGGGCCAACGTCCTGACTTTC.

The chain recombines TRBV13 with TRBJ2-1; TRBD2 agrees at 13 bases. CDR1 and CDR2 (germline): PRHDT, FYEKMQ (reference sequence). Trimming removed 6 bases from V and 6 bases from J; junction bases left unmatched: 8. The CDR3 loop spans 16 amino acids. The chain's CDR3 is CASSTSGRAFFNEQFF. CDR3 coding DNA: TGTGCCAGCAGTACTAGCGGGAGGGCCTTCTTCAATGAGCAGTTCTTC.

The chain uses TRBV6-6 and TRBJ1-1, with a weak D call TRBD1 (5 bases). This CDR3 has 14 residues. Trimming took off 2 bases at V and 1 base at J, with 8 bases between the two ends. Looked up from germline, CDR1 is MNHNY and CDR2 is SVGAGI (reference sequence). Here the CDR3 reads CASSYGTQNTEAFF. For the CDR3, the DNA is TGTGCCAGCAGTTACGGGACCCAGAACACTGAAGCTTTCTTT.

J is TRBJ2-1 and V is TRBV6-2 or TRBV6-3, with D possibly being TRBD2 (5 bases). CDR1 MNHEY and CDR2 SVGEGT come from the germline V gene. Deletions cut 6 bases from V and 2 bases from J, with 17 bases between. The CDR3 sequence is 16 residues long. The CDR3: CASSPSKRQTYNEQFF. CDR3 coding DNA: TGTGCCAGCAGCCCCAGTAAGCGGCAAACCTACAATGAGCAGTTCTTC.

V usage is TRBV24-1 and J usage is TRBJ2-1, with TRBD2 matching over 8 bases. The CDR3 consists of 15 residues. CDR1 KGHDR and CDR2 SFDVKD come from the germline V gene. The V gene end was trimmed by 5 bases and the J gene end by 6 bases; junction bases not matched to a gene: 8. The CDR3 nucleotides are TGTGCCACCAGTGCGAGGCGGGAGGCTTTCAATGAGCAGTTCTTC. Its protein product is CATSARREAFNEQFF.

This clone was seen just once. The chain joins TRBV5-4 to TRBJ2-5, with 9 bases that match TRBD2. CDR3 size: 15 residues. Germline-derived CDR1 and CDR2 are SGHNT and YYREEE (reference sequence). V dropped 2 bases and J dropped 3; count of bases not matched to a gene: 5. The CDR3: CASSFSGRLKETQYF. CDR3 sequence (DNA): TGTGCCAGCAGCTTTAGCGGGAGATTAAAAGAGACCCAGTACTTC. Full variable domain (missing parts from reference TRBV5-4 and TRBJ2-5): ETGVTQSPTHLIKTRGQQVTLRCSSQSGHNTVSWYQQALGQGPQFIFQYYREEENGRGNFPPRFSGLQFPNYSSELNVNALELDDSALYLCASSFSGRLKETQYFGPGTRLLVL.

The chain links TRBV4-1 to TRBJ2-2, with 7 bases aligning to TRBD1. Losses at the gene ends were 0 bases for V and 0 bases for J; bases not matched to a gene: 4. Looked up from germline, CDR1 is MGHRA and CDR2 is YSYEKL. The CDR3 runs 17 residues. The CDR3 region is CASSQDRDSSNTGELFF. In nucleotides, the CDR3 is TGCGCCAGCAGCCAAGATCGGGACAGTTCGAACACCGGGGAGCTGTTTTTT.